The entry below describes one T cell receptor (beta chain). Its cognate antigen is unknown. The entry originates in a study of OX40 agonist ivuxolimab in advanced cancers. The study's findings and limits: Normalized T-cell clonal expansion was also low in a subset of nonresponders. At 0.1 to 3.0 mg/kg and by week 6, CD4+ and CD8+ T cells in the blood had expanded clonally. Averaging showed that CD8+ T cells had more expanded clones than CD4+ did.

Produced via immunoSEQ multiplex PCR; TCRdb's table is partial and in-frame only. The sample shows around 90,000 clones, around 90% of them seen only once. This CDR3 spans 20 amino acids. Trimming took 4 bases from V and 5 from J, leaving 30 bases between them. Germline CDR1 reads SGHRS; CDR2 reads YFSETQ. This sequence originates from an adult with an advanced solid tumor such as melanoma, head and neck, liver or kidney cancer. The chain recombines TRBV5-1 with TRBJ2-2, with D tentatively TRBD1 (7 bases). Here the sequenced sample was CD4+ or CD8+ T cells sorted from blood, taken in a trial of the OX40 agonist ivuxolimab. CDR3 sequence: CASSKGTGTDTSSGTGELFF. The CDR3 DNA reads as TGCGCCAGCAGCAAAGGAACAGGGACAGATACTAGTAGCGGAACCGGGGAGCTGTTTTTT.